The following is a T cell receptor (beta chain) sequence with its context. Its specificity is not known. Individual cDNA molecules received unique molecular identifiers during library preparation. Each CDR3 protein is one row after TCRdb ran MiXCR on the 5' RACE reads. This sample has over 35,000 distinct CDR3 sequences; roughly 6.1% occur once, and the top ten carry around 20%. The entry originates in a study of early T cells in non-severe SARS-CoV-2 infection. Study as a whole: The input, bulk RNA from unsorted whole blood, was sequenced, and chains were unpaired. Findings of the study overall: Clonotype matching in VDJdb favored anti-spike CD8 responses and did not capture private and CD4 specificities.

This receptor was taken from an adult who was a healthcare worker with PCR-confirmed SARS-CoV-2 infection or an uninfected control (not recorded which). The sequenced sample was whole blood, obtained at baseline.

The CDR3 DNA reads TGCGCCAGCAGCACGACAGGGAACACAGATACGCAGTATTTT. Translated: CASSTTGNTDTQYF. The chain uses TRBV5-1 and TRBJ2-3; 7 nucleotides line up with TRBD1. V shed 4 bases, J shed 2 bases, and the junction held 4 bases outside the gene matches. There are 14 residues in the CDR3. The V gene's germline CDR1 is SGHRS and CDR2 YFSETQ.